This T cell receptor (beta chain) was documented in a study of blood T cell repertoires in COVID-19. Study-wide context: From T cells, B-cell-depleted T cells, or PBMCs came the material, which was cDNA or gDNA.

As processed by the authors: Estimates of nucleated cell counts were drawn from the amplification of reference gene primers. Here immunoSEQ multiplex PCR was the method, and the copy in TCRdb shows in-frame clones only, minus some. The V and J calls and clone size were taken over from that table, and D and trimming were inferred from the DNA. Of 25,000 to 35,000 clones in the sample, 85% were seen once. Trimming took off 2 bases at V and 7 bases at J, with 9 bases between the two ends. The germline gives CDR1 MNHEY, CDR2 SVGAGI. This CDR3 is 14 amino acids long. The chain employs TRBV6-5 and TRBJ1-6, with a tentative D call TRBD1 (5 bases). Input material: peripheral blood. The sequence came from a human donor in a cohort sampled during active COVID-19. The CDR3 is CASSYTTGNSPLHF. In DNA form, the CDR3 reads TGTGCCAGCAGTTACACTACAGGCAATTCACCCCTCCACTTT.